The present entry profiles one T cell receptor beta chain with its context. Per the original data handling: Amplification with reference gene primers provided the estimates of nucleated cell counts. Profiling relied on immunoSEQ multiplex PCR, and the TCRdb table lists in-frame clones only, not all of them. Clone size and V and J calls were adopted from that table, with D and trimming inferred from the DNA. The table includes about 120,000 clones, 86% detected once. The sample is drawn from a study of blood T cell repertoires in COVID-19. At the level of the study: The study drew acute and convalescent COVID-19 samples from the United States, Italy and Spain.

The germline V gene encodes CDR1 SGHVS and CDR2 FQNEAQ. The CDR3 sequence is 15 residues long. V dropped 4 bases and J dropped 3; count of bases not matched to a gene: 5. The clonotype comes from a middle-aged man with acute or convalescent COVID-19. Sequenced sample: peripheral blood. The rearrangement uses TRBV7-8 and TRBJ2-1; TRBD1 matches at 8 bases. The CDR3 DNA follows: TGTGCCAGCAGCTCTGGACAGGGCCTCTACAATGAGCAGTTCTTC. It translates to CASSSGQGLYNEQFF.